What follows are 20 T cell receptor beta chains derived from one specimen sequenced in a study of shared clonotypes between healthy human individuals. TCRdb keeps only in-frame clones here, not all; method: immunoSEQ multiplex PCR. There are 2,100,000 or so clones in the sample; nearly 97% occur only once, and 0.13% lies in the top ten. The sample taken for sequencing was naive CD4+ T cells sorted from blood. Subset: CD45RA+ positively selected. The receptors were gathered from a man aged 18-30 years in good health.

The J gene is TRBJ2-3, the V gene TRBV6-5; 8 positions agree with TRBD1. This CDR3 comprises 14 residues. The germline V gene has CDR1 MNHEY and CDR2 SVGAGI. Trimming took 3 bases from V and 5 from J; bases not matched to a gene: 4. The CDR3 loop is CASSYDRGIDTQYF. The CDR3 nucleotides read TGTGCCAGCAGTTATGACAGGGGAATAGATACGCAGTATTTT.

The chain is built from TRBV2 and TRBJ1-2; a possible D gene is TRBD1 (6 bases). Trimming took off 6 bases at V and 8 bases at J, with 16 bases between the two ends. Germline V CDR1 and CDR2: SNHLY, FYNNEI. There are 13 residues in the CDR3. The CDR3 nucleotides read TGTGCCAGCAGCTGGGGGAGGGGGAACGGCTACACCTTC. Amino acid sequence: CASSWGRGNGYTF.

The CDR3 sequence is CASSPDGLAGSGTQYF. In DNA, the CDR3 is TGTGCCAGTAGTCCAGATGGACTAGCGGGGTCGGGGACCCAGTACTTC. The rearrangement links TRBV19 to TRBJ2-5; 12 positions agree with TRBD2. CDR1 is LNHDA and CDR2 is SQIVND in the germline V gene (reference sequence). The length of the CDR3 is 16 residues. V lost 5 bases and J lost 7; bases outside the gene matches: 11.

This chain links TRBV6-1 with TRBJ1-3; D is uncertain. The germline V gene encodes CDR1 MNHNS and CDR2 SASEGT. The CDR3 extends over 16 amino acids. Trimming took off 0 bases at V and 0 bases at J, with 9 bases between the two ends. CDR3 nucleotide sequence: TGTGCCAGCAGTGAAGCGAGGACGGACTCTGGAAACACCATATATTTT. Translated, it gives CASSEARTDSGNTIYF.

This rearrangement joins TRBV19 to TRBJ1-5; D unresolved. V was trimmed by 7 bases and J by 4 bases, leaving 11 bases between them. This CDR3 is built from 13 residues. Germline V gene data show CDR1 as LNHDA and CDR2 as SQIVND (reference sequence). The CDR3 sequence is CASNGVLNQPQHF. The CDR3 DNA sequence: TGTGCCAGTAACGGGGTATTAAATCAGCCCCAGCATTTT.

The DNA of the CDR3 is TGTGCCAGCAGCTTAAAGAGTCAGACTAATGAAAAACTGTTTTTT. Translation gives CASSLKSQTNEKLFF. The chain employs TRBV7-9 and TRBJ1-4; D gene uncertain. Germline CDR1 is SEHNR and CDR2 is FQNEAQ (reference sequence). The CDR3 runs 15 residues. Trimming removed 2 bases from V and 2 bases from J, with 9 bases in between.

The chain is built from TRBV2 and TRBJ2-4; D gene uncertain. The V gene lost 0 bases and the J gene lost 6 bases, with 12 bases spanning the gap. CDR1 and CDR2 (germline): SNHLY, FYNNEI. The CDR3 runs 15 residues. The CDR3 DNA sequence: TGTGCCAGCAGTGAAGCGAGGCGAAAGGGAAACATTCAGTACTTC. Translating gives CASSEARRKGNIQYF. Drawing the rest from reference TRBV2 and TRBJ2-4, the complete variable domain is EPEVTQTPSHQVTQMGQEVILRCVPISNHLYFYWYRQILGQKVEFLVSFYNNEISEKSEIFDDQFSVERPDGSNFTLKIRSTKLEDSAMYFCASSEARRKGNIQYFGAGTRLSVL.

This chain connects TRBV28 to TRBJ2-3, with 8 bases identical to TRBD2. Germline assignment: CDR1 MDHEN and CDR2 SYDVKM. V gave up 5 bases and J gave up 2 bases; unmatched junction bases: 12. This CDR3 comprises 17 residues. CDR3 sequence: CASSPGVSGGTTDTQYF. The CDR3 nucleotides are TGTGCCAGCAGTCCCGGTGTGAGCGGGGGAACCACAGATACGCAGTATTTT.

V gene TRBV19 combines with J gene TRBJ1-4, with D perhaps matching TRBD1 (6 bases). This CDR3 has 14 residues. V was shortened by 7 bases and J by 7 bases, with 16 bases between the two germline ends. Looked up from germline, CDR1 is LNHDA and CDR2 is SQIVND (reference sequence). Here the CDR3 reads CASTPGGLGEKLFF. The CDR3 DNA reads TGTGCCAGTACGCCGGGGGGGCTCGGTGAAAAACTGTTTTTT.

This rearrangement joins TRBV7-8 to TRBJ2-3; 10 bases align to TRBD1. There are 15 residues in the CDR3. Germline V gene sequence: CDR1 SGHVS, CDR2 FQNEAQ. V was clipped by 5 bases and J by 5 bases; unmatched bases: 7. The CDR3, as DNA: TGTGCCAGCAGCCGACAGGGGGCTGCGGTAGATACGCAGTATTTT. This translates into CASSRQGAAVDTQYF.

This chain joins TRBV10-3 and TRBJ1-1, with 9 nucleotides matching TRBD1. The V segment lost 2 bases and the J segment 6 bases; nucleotides outside the gene matches: 7. Germline V gene sequence: CDR1 ENHRY, CDR2 SYGVKD. The CDR3 extends over 15 amino acids. The CDR3 here is CAISERGQGFSEAFF. The CDR3 DNA reads TGTGCCATCAGTGAGAGAGGACAGGGGTTTTCTGAAGCTTTCTTT.

This clone has just one count. The rearrangement links TRBV19 to TRBJ2-2, with D unresolved. CDR3 length: 14 residues. In germline, CDR1 is LNHDA, CDR2 SQIVND (reference sequence). V was shortened by 3 bases and J by 5 bases, with 10 bases between the two germline ends. CDR3 sequence reads: CASSILTETGELFF. CDR3 bases: TGTGCCAGTAGTATTCTCACAGAGACCGGGGAGCTGTTTTTT.

This chain links TRBV6-1 with TRBJ1-1, with D possibly TRBD1 on 5 matching bases. CDR1 and CDR2 (germline): MNHNS, SASEGT. Trimming left V 1 base short and J 5 bases short, with 11 bases between. This CDR3 spans 14 amino acids. CDR3: CASSEGKGWTEAFF. DNA for the CDR3: TGTGCCAGCAGTGAAGGTAAGGGGTGGACTGAAGCTTTCTTT.

The chain joins TRBV7-9 to TRBJ1-1; no clear D gene. V lost 2 bases, J lost 4 bases, and 11 bases lay in between. In germline, CDR1 is SEHNR, CDR2 FQNEAQ (reference sequence). The length of the CDR3 is 14 residues. CDR3 bases: TGTGCCAGCAGCTTAACCTCGGAGGGCACTGAAGCTTTCTTT. Translation: CASSLTSEGTEAFF.

This clone appeared a single time. V and J are TRBV27 and TRBJ1-5; 7 positions match TRBD1. Germline V gives CDR1 MNHEY, CDR2 SMNVEV (reference sequence). With V trimmed by 6 bases and J by 5 bases, 7 bases remained unmatched. CDR3 length equals 14 residues. The CDR3 region has the DNA TGTGCCAGCAGCCGCTATACAGGGGATCAGCCCCAGCATTTT. Amino acids: CASSRYTGDQPQHF.

The chain uses TRBV14 and TRBJ1-2; D possibly corresponds to TRBD1 (5 bases). The germline gives CDR1 SGHDN, CDR2 FVKESK. CDR3 length equals 16 residues. The V gene lost 1 base and the J gene lost 3 bases, with 15 bases spanning the gap. The CDR3 DNA follows: TGTGCCAGCAGCCAAGTCGGGGACCCACCTTACTATGGCTACACCTTC. Translated: CASSQVGDPPYYGYTF.

V and J are TRBV2 and TRBJ2-7; TRBD1 matches 10 bases. The V segment lost 6 bases and the J segment 3 bases; nucleotides outside the gene matches: 8. Per the germline V gene, CDR1 is SNHLY and CDR2 is FYNNEI. The CDR3 has 15 residues. CDR3 sequence reads: CASRQPGQGNYEQYF. CDR3 coding DNA: TGTGCCAGCAGACAACCGGGACAGGGGAACTACGAGCAGTACTTC.

The chain is built from TRBV6-1 and TRBJ2-7, with 7 bases aligning to TRBD1. The length of the CDR3 is 15 residues. Per the germline V gene, CDR1 is MNHNS and CDR2 is SASEGT. The V segment lost 2 bases and the J segment 0 bases; nucleotides outside the gene matches: 4. CDR3 sequence reads: CASSEWQGVSYEQYF. The CDR3, as DNA: TGTGCCAGCAGTGAATGGCAGGGGGTCTCCTACGAGCAGTACTTC.

This chain uses TRBV18 with TRBJ2-7; 9 positions match TRBD2. The CDR3 contains 16 residues. CDR1 is KGHSH and CDR2 is LQKENI in the germline V gene. Losses at the gene ends were 2 bases for V and 5 bases for J; bases not matched to a gene: 10. The CDR3 spells CASSPAPGGGGNEQYF. CDR3 nucleotide sequence: TGTGCCAGCTCACCAGCCCCCGGCGGGGGGGGGAACGAGCAGTACTTC.

The V gene is TRBV30, the J gene TRBJ2-5; D is possibly TRBD2 (6 bases). Deletions cut 0 bases from V and 2 bases from J, with 13 bases between. The CDR3 runs 15 residues. The germline CDR1 and CDR2 sequences are GTSNPN and SVGIG (reference sequence). In DNA, the CDR3 is TGTGCCTGGAGTGTAGATTGGAGGGCTCAAGAGACCCAGTACTTC. Residues: CAWSVDWRAQETQYF.